Sequencing of this T cell receptor (beta chain) was carried out in a study of blood T cell repertoires in COVID-19. At the level of the study: Italy, Spain and the United States were the sources of the convalescent and acute COVID-19 samples.

Original methodology: Using reference gene primer amplification, nucleated cell counts were estimated. The repertoire was sequenced with immunoSEQ multiplex PCR; TCRdb's copy has only in-frame clones and lacks some. The V and J calls and clone size were taken over from that table, and D and trimming were inferred from the DNA. The sample has 150,000 or so clones, under 90% seen once. Germline V gives CDR1 SGHNT, CDR2 YYREEE (reference sequence). The length of the CDR3 is 15 residues. V lost 4 bases and J lost 0; bases outside the gene matches: 5. Everyone who took part was roughly 18 to 89 years old, and they came from about two dozen US areas. Recovered status applied to Cohort 3 donors who had two consecutive negative PCRs. It also applied to those with clearance or with symptom resolution.

Material: PBMCs or T cells enriched from blood (not recorded which). The chain links TRBV5-4 to TRBJ2-7, with 9 bases fitting TRBD2. The receptor was isolated from a woman in her fifties or sixties who had recovered from COVID-19. The CDR3 sequence is CASSQGTSSSYEQYF. For the CDR3, the DNA is TGTGCCAGCAGCCAGGGGACTAGCAGCTCCTACGAGCAGTACTTC.